A single sample is the source of the 27 T cell receptor beta chains below, sequenced in a study of regulatory T cells in long-lasting Graves disease. Time point given: newly diagnosed GD, antithyroid drugs for less than 3 months. TCR sequences were obtained from RNA taken from PBMCs. The TCR beta library used iRepertoire HTBI primers with Arm-PCR amplification of CDR3. One entry per CDR3 protein results from TCRdb running MiXCR on the multiplex PCR reads. The sample holds 500,000 to 700,000 distinct CDR3 sequences, 16% seen once. These same records also appear under a second study, on T cells in Graves' hyperthyroidism and ophthalmopathy.

The material sequenced was peripheral blood mononuclear cells (PBMCs), taken at new diagnosis, from a patient treated with antithyroid drugs. Receptors were obtained from a woman aged 30 to 39 with Graves disease.

This clonotype was recorded many times. The chain joins TRBV20-1 to TRBJ1-1; D is possibly TRBD1 (5 bases). The CDR3 has 12 residues. V lost 4 bases, J lost 5 bases, and 11 bases lay in between. Germline loops: CDR1 DFQATT, CDR2 SNEGSKA (reference sequence). CDR3 protein: CSATRGGTEAFF. The DNA of the CDR3 is TGCAGTGCTACTCGTGGGGGAACTGAAGCTTTCTTT.

This clonotype was found many times. The chain employs TRBV6-2 or TRBV6-3 and TRBJ2-1, with D tentatively TRBD2 (6 bases). Trimming cost V 3 bases and J 7 bases, with 13 bases left between them. The CDR3 totals 14 residues. Germline CDR1 MNHEY, CDR2 SVGEGT. The CDR3 is CASSYSGYGNEQFF. The CDR3 coding sequence is TGTGCCAGCAGTTATAGCGGTTACGGAAATGAGCAGTTCTTC.

V usage is TRBV2 and J usage is TRBJ2-1; D might be TRBD1 (5 bases). Germline V gene data show CDR1 as SNHLY and CDR2 as FYNNEI. CDR3 length equals 15 residues. The V end was cut by 7 bases, the J end by 0 bases, with 13 bases between. CDR3: CASKGGANSYNEQFF. The CDR3 DNA follows: TGTGCCAGCAAAGGTGGGGCAAACTCCTACAATGAGCAGTTCTTC.

The V gene is TRBV6-1, the J gene TRBJ2-7; 8 bases match TRBD1. The CDR3 is 18 amino acids. Germline loops: CDR1 MNHNS, CDR2 SASEGT. After removal of 0 bases from V and 0 bases from J, the junction contained 10 bases not matched to a gene. The CDR3 DNA follows: TGTGCCAGCAGTGAAGCTAGGACAGGGTTAGCCGGCTCCTACGAGCAGTACTTC. Translating it yields CASSEARTGLAGSYEQYF.

This clonotype was observed at least ten times. V usage is TRBV11-3 and J usage is TRBJ2-1; TRBD2 matches 7 bases. Germline values: CDR1 SGHNT, CDR2 YENEEA. The CDR3 covers 14 residues. Germline trimming cut 3 bases from V and 5 bases from J; bases unmatched to any gene: 4. For the CDR3, the DNA is TGTGCCAGCAGCTTGGTGGGGACTAACAATGAGCAGTTCTTC. Translating gives CASSLVGTNNEQFF.

This clonotype was detected ten times or more. The genes are TRBV12-3 or TRBV12-4 and TRBJ2-7, with TRBD2 matching 11 bases. V was clipped by 2 bases and J by 9 bases; unmatched bases: 12. CDR3 length: 16 amino acids. The CDR3 nucleotides are TGTGCCAGCAGTTTAAAGGGTGCACTAGCGGGAGTAGGGCAGTACTTC. This gives the protein CASSLKGALAGVGQYF.

This clonotype has a count of ten or more. This chain joins TRBV29-1 and TRBJ2-5; 10 bases align to TRBD1. In germline, CDR1 is SQVTM, CDR2 ANQGSEA. The junction had 10 bases not matched to a gene; V was cut back by 7 bases and J by 5 bases. CDR3 length equals 14 residues. CDR3 sequence reads: CSGAGQGNWETQYF. The CDR3 bases are TGCAGCGGGGCGGGACAGGGGAATTGGGAGACCCAGTACTTC.

This clonotype occurred a few times. The DNA of the CDR3 is TGTGCCAGCAGCTTCTCTCTAGCGGGAGGGCTTAGAACAGATACGCAGTATTTT. Amino acid sequence: CASSFSLAGGLRTDTQYF. V gene TRBV7-6 combines with J gene TRBJ2-3; 12 bases map to TRBD2. The CDR3 runs to 18 residues. V was pared by 3 bases and J by 3 bases, with 10 bases of the junction left unmatched. Germline V CDR1 and CDR2: SGHVS, FNYEAQ.

This clonotype was picked up many times. The J gene is TRBJ2-1, the V gene TRBV14; 7 bases match TRBD2. The CDR3 contains 13 residues. CDR1 and CDR2 from the germline V gene are SGHDN and FVKESK. V lost 4 bases to trimming and J lost 10 bases; unmatched junction nucleotides: 7. In DNA form, the CDR3 reads TGTGCCAGCAGCCCGGGCCTCGGGAGGGAGCAGTTCTTC. Translating it yields CASSPGLGREQFF.

This clonotype was observed a few times. This chain connects TRBV20-1 to TRBJ1-4; D is ambiguous. The germline V gene has CDR1 DFQATT and CDR2 SNEGSKA (reference sequence). This CDR3 has 11 residues. Trimming shortened V by 5 bases and J by 8 bases, and 9 bases separated the two germline ends. The CDR3, as DNA: TGCAGTGCTGGCCCAGACGAAAAACTGTTTTTT. Translation gives CSAGPDEKLFF.

Only a few counts were recorded for this clonotype. J is TRBJ1-1 and V is TRBV5-1; a weak D match, TRBD1 (5 bases). The CDR3 contains 15 residues. Germline CDR1 and CDR2: SGHRS and YFSETQ. V was shortened by 0 bases and J by 1 base, with 10 bases between the two germline ends. CDR3 residues: CASSLGAGTNTEAFF. The CDR3, as DNA: TGCGCCAGCAGCTTGGGGGCCGGGACGAACACTGAAGCTTTCTTT.

This clonotype turned up a few times. The chain carries TRBV20-1 and TRBJ1-5, with D tentatively TRBD1 (5 bases). The CDR3 contains 14 residues. V was cut by 3 bases and J by 4 bases, with 13 bases left in between. The germline V gene has CDR1 DFQATT and CDR2 SNEGSKA (reference sequence). The CDR3 coding sequence is TGCAGTGCTAGTCCCGGGACCCTAAATCAGCCCCAGCATTTT. Translating it yields CSASPGTLNQPQHF.

At least ten counts were recorded for this clonotype. V usage is TRBV27 and J usage is TRBJ2-7, with D tentatively TRBD2 (7 bases). Germline values: CDR1 MNHEY, CDR2 SMNVEV (reference sequence). The CDR3 is 15 amino acids. Trimming stripped 6 bases from V and 6 bases from J, with 21 bases between. The CDR3 is CASSRGGEGSREQYF. The DNA for the CDR3 is TGTGCCAGCAGCAGGGGCGGGGAGGGCTCTCGCGAGCAGTACTTC.

This clonotype was recorded a few times. In DNA form, the CDR3 reads TGTGCCAGCATTGAACCGGGACAGGGGCTGGAAACCCAGTACTTC. Its protein is CASIEPGQGLETQYF. The chain has TRBV6-2 or TRBV6-3 and TRBJ2-5; 10 positions match TRBD1. J lost 8 bases, V lost 7 bases, and 13 bases had no gene match. There are 15 residues in the CDR3. The V gene's germline CDR1 is MNHEY and CDR2 SVGEGT.

V usage is TRBV9 and J usage is TRBJ1-3; TRBD1 is a possible D gene (6 bases). Germline V lookup: CDR1 SGDLS, CDR2 YYNGEE. V lost 4 bases and J lost 2, with 16 bases in between. This CDR3 has 16 residues. The CDR3 sequence is CASSSRTVLAGNTIYF. In nucleotides, the CDR3 is TGTGCCAGCAGCTCCCGGACAGTCTTAGCTGGAAACACCATATATTTT.

In this sample, this clonotype turned up many times. The chain combines TRBV2 with TRBJ2-2, with 8 bases fitting TRBD1. CDR1 and CDR2 (germline): SNHLY, FYNNEI. After removal of 6 bases from V and 0 bases from J, the junction contained 9 bases not matched to a gene. The CDR3 sequence is 17 residues long. Here the CDR3 reads CASSLDRGGSNTGELFF. CDR3 DNA: TGTGCCAGCAGCCTCGACAGGGGAGGATCGAACACCGGGGAGCTGTTTTTT.

This clonotype was recorded a few times. This rearrangement joins TRBV3-1 to TRBJ2-7; TRBD2 might be the D (6 bases). CDR1 is LGHDT and CDR2 is YNNKEL in the germline V gene (reference sequence). The CDR3 consists of 14 residues. Trimming pared 4 bases from V and 4 bases from J, leaving 14 bases between. This chain's CDR3 is CASSRGEWGYEQYF. DNA of the CDR3: TGTGCCAGCAGCCGGGGGGAGTGGGGATACGAGCAGTACTTC.

The V gene is TRBV20-1, the J gene TRBJ2-2, with unresolved D. CDR3 length: 12 amino acids. The V gene lost 3 bases and the J gene lost 5 bases, with 7 bases spanning the gap. Germline lookup yields CDR1 DFQATT and CDR2 SNEGSKA (reference sequence). The CDR3 is CSARDITGELFF. CDR3 nucleotides: TGCAGTGCTAGGGATATTACCGGGGAGCTGTTTTTT.

This clonotype has ten or more counts. This rearrangement joins TRBV11-1 to TRBJ1-1; possible D gene TRBD1, 5 bases. In germline, CDR1 is SGHAT, CDR2 FQDESV (reference sequence). With 3 bases removed from V and 5 bases from J, the gap between germline ends came to 13 bases. This CDR3 region has 14 residues. CDR3 protein: CASSLVGVGTEAFF. CDR3 sequence (DNA): TGTGCCAGCAGCTTGGTAGGGGTAGGGACTGAAGCTTTCTTT.

The V and J genes are TRBV19 and TRBJ1-2, with 11 bases fitting TRBD1. Trimming at V came to 7 bases and at J to 6 bases, leaving 10 bases not matched to a gene. The CDR3 consists of 15 residues. Germline CDR1 and CDR2: LNHDA and SQIVND (reference sequence). The DNA for the CDR3 is TGTGCCAGTACCATGTTGGACAGGGGGCCCCATGGCTACACCTTC. Translated, it gives CASTMLDRGPHGYTF.

This clonotype was seen only a few times. The gene calls are TRBV30 and TRBJ2-1; 9 bases fit TRBD2. The CDR3 runs to 13 residues. CDR1 is GTSNPN, CDR2 SVGIG, per germline (reference sequence). With 7 bases clipped from V and 8 bases from J, the junction kept 9 bases outside the gene matches. For the CDR3, the DNA is TGTGCCTACCTAGCGGGATTGGTGGATGAGCAGTTCTTC. Translating it yields CAYLAGLVDEQFF.

This clonotype was observed at least ten times. The chain employs TRBV6-2 or TRBV6-3 and TRBJ1-2; D gene unclear. Per germline, CDR1 MNHEY and CDR2 SVGEGT. Trimming took off 2 bases at V and 4 bases at J, with 14 bases between the two ends. This CDR3 has 15 residues. CDR3 coding DNA: TGTGCCAGCAGTTACGACACGGCCGGGGTCTATGGCTACACCTTC. This sequence encodes CASSYDTAGVYGYTF.

The CDR3 DNA sequence: TGTGCCAGCAGCCCAGGACTAGCGGGAGTCGGGGAGACCCAGTACTTC. This translates into CASSPGLAGVGETQYF. The rearrangement links TRBV5-5 to TRBJ2-5; 13 nucleotides align to TRBD2. Unmatched junction bases numbered 8, after V lost 4 bases and J lost 5 bases. This CDR3 comprises 16 residues. Germline values: CDR1 SGHKS, CDR2 YYEKEE (reference sequence).

This chain links TRBV30 with TRBJ2-7; D is undetermined. Germline loops: CDR1 GTSNPN, CDR2 SVGIG (reference sequence). V lost 5 bases to trimming and J lost 2 bases, with 16 bases between them. The CDR3 runs to 14 residues. CDR3 residues: CAWGRVASTYEQYF. CDR3 in DNA: TGTGCCTGGGGTAGGGTGGCGAGCACCTACGAGCAGTACTTC. Together with reference TRBV30 and TRBJ2-7, the CDR3 gives the full variable domain: SQTIHQWPATLVQPVGSPLSLECTVEGTSNPNLYWYRQAAGRGLQLLFYSVGIGQISSEVPQNLSASRPQDRQFILSSKKLLLSDSGFYLCAWGRVASTYEQYFGPGTRLTVT.

Ten or more counts support this clonotype. The chain employs TRBV30 and TRBJ2-7; 9 bases map to TRBD2. CDR1 and CDR2 from the germline V gene are GTSNPN and SVGIG (reference sequence). V dropped 0 bases and J dropped 3; count of bases not matched to a gene: 3. CDR3 length equals 14 residues. This CDR3 is CAWSVLAGDYEQYF. CDR3 bases: TGTGCCTGGAGTGTTTTAGCGGGGGACTACGAGCAGTACTTC.

CDR3 DNA: TGTGCCAGTAGTATTTCCTTAGCGGGGGCTTACAATGAGCAGTTCTTC. Its translation is CASSISLAGAYNEQFF. The V and J genes are TRBV19 and TRBJ2-1; 9 nucleotides align to TRBD2. Germline trimming cut 3 bases from V and 4 bases from J; bases unmatched to any gene: 7. Germline CDR1 and CDR2: LNHDA and SQIVND (reference sequence). CDR3 length: 16 amino acids.

This clonotype showed up many times. This rearrangement joins TRBV6-1 to TRBJ2-2; 7 bases match TRBD2. CDR3 length: 15 amino acids. In germline, CDR1 is MNHNS, CDR2 SASEGT. Losses at the gene ends were 6 bases for V and 7 bases for J; bases not matched to a gene: 11. The CDR3 DNA sequence: TGTGCCAGCAGGGCCGGACTAGTTCTTGACGGGGAGCTGTTTTTT. Its translation is CASRAGLVLDGELFF.